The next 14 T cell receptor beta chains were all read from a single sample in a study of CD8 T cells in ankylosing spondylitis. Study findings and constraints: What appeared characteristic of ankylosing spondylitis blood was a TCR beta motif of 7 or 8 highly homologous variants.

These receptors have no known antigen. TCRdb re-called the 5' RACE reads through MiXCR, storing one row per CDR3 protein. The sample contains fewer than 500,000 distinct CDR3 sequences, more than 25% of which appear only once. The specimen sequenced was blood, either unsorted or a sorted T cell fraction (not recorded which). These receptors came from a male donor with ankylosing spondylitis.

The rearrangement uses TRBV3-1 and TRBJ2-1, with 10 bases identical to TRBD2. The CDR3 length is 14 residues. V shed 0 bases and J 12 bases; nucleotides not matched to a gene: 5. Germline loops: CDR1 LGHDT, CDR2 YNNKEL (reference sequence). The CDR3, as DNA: TGTGCCAGCAGCCAAGATAAAGCGGGAGGGCGGCAGTTCTTC. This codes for CASSQDKAGGRQFF.

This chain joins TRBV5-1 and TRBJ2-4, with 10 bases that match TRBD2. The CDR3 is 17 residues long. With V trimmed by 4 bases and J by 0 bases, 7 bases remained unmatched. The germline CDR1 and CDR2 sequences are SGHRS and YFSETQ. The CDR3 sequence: CASSPLAGGQAKNIQYF. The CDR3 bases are TGCGCCAGCAGCCCCTTAGCGGGAGGCCAAGCCAAAAACATTCAGTACTTC.

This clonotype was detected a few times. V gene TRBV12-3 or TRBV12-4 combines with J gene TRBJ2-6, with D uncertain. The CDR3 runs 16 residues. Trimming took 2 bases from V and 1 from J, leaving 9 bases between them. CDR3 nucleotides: TGTGCCAGCAGTTTATGGTTGCCATCTGGGGCCAACGTCCTGACTTTC. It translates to CASSLWLPSGANVLTF.

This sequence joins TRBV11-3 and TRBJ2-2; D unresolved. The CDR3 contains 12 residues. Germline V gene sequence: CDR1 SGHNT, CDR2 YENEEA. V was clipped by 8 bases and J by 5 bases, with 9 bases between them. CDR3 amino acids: CASQRKTGELFF. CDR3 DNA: TGTGCCAGCCAAAGAAAGACCGGGGAGCTGTTTTTT.

The CDR3 nucleotides read TGTGCCAGCAGTGAAGATATAGGGCGAAACACCATATATTTT. This sequence encodes CASSEDIGRNTIYF. The chain carries TRBV6-1 and TRBJ1-3; D unclear. The germline V gene encodes CDR1 MNHNS and CDR2 SASEGT. Trimming removed 1 base from V and 5 bases from J, with 9 bases in between. The CDR3 totals 14 residues.

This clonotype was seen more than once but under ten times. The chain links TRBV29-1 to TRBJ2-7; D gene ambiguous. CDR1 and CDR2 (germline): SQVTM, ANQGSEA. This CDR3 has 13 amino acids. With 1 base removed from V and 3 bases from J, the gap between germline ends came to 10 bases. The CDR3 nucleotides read TGCAGCGTTGAAGGGGCAGGAAACTACGAGCAGTACTTC. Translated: CSVEGAGNYEQYF.

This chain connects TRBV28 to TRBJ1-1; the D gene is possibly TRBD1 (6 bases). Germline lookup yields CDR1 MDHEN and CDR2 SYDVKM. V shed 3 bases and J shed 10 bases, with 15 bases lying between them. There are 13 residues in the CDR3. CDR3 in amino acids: CASSFGTPPAAFF. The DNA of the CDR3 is TGTGCCAGCAGTTTCGGGACACCCCCAGCAGCTTTCTTT.

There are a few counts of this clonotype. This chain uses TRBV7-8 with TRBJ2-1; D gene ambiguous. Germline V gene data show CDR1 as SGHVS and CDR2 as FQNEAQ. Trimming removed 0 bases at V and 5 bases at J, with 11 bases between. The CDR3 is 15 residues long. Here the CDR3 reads CASSLAGWGNNEQFF. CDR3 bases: TGTGCCAGCAGCTTAGCGGGGTGGGGTAACAATGAGCAGTTCTTC. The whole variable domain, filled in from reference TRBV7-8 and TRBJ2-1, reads GAGVSQSPRYKVAKRGQDVALRCDPISGHVSLFWYQQALGQGPEFLTYFQNEAQLDKSGLPSDRFFAERPEGSVSTLKIQRTQQEDSAVYLCASSLAGWGNNEQFFGPGTRLTVL.

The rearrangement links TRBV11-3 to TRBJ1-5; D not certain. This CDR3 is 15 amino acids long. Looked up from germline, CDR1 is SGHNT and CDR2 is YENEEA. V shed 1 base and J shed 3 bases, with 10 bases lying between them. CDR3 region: CASSLGSGINQPQHF. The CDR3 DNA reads TGTGCCAGCAGCTTAGGTTCGGGGATCAATCAGCCCCAGCATTTT.

CDR3 residues: CASSFLPSGTTSSYNEQFF. The CDR3 region has the DNA TGCGCCAGCAGCTTTTTGCCTAGCGGGACGACCAGCTCCTACAATGAGCAGTTCTTC. This chain links TRBV5-1 with TRBJ2-1, with 9 bases identical to TRBD2. The V gene's germline CDR1 is SGHRS and CDR2 YFSETQ. Trimming at V came to 2 bases and at J to 0 bases, leaving 12 bases not matched to a gene. The CDR3 has 19 residues. Full variable domain (outside the CDR3, taken from reference TRBV5-1 and TRBJ2-1): KAGVTQTPRYLIKTRGQQVTLSCSPISGHRSVSWYQQTPGQGLQFLFEYFSETQRNKGNFPGRFSGRQFSNSRSEMNVSTLELGDSALYLCASSFLPSGTTSSYNEQFFGPGTRLTVL.

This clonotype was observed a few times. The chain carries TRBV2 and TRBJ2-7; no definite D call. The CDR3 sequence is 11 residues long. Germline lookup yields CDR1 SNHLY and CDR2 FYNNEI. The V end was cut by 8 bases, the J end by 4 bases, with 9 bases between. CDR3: CASVPEYEQYV. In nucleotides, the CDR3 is TGTGCCAGCGTGCCGGAGTACGAGCAGTACGTC.

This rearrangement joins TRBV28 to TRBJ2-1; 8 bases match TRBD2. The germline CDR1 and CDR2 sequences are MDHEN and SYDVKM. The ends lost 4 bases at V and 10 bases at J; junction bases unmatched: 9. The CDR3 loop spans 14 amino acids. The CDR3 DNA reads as TGTGCCAGCAGTTGGGGAGCGGGAGCGTACGAGCAGTTCTTC. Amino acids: CASSWGAGAYEQFF.

As DNA, the CDR3 is TGTGCCAGCAGTGACTCAGGGGGCCAAAGCTCCTATAATTCACCCCTCCACTTT. Protein: CASSDSGGQSSYNSPLHF. This chain uses TRBV2 with TRBJ1-6; 8 positions match TRBD1. Unmatched junction bases numbered 7, after V lost 3 bases and J lost 0 bases. The length of the CDR3 is 18 residues. From germline, CDR1 is SNHLY and CDR2 FYNNEI. Full variable domain (outside the CDR3, taken from reference TRBV2 and TRBJ1-6): EPEVTQTPSHQVTQMGQEVILRCVPISNHLYFYWYRQILGQKVEFLVSFYNNEISEKSEIFDDQFSVERPDGSNFTLKIRSTKLEDSAMYFCASSDSGGQSSYNSPLHFGNGTRLTVT.

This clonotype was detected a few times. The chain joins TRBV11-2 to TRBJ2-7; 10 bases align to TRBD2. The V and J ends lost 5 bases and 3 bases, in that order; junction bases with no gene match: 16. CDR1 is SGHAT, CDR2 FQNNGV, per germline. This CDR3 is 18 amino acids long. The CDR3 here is CASSPGLASPLRDYEQYV. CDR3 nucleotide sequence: TGTGCCAGCAGCCCGGGACTAGCGAGTCCTCTAAGGGACTACGAGCAGTACGTC.